This TCR beta chain was sequenced in a study of CD8+ T cells in alopecia areata. General study points: For lesional scalp, especially alopecia totalis/universalis, clonality was higher than in normal scalp.

CDR3 length: 15 residues. The V segment lost 4 bases and the J segment 2 bases; nucleotides outside the gene matches: 7. Germline V gene data show CDR1 as MNHNS and CDR2 as SASEGT. cDNA reverse transcribed from extracted RNA served as the sequencing template. Method: immunoSEQ multiplex PCR; TCRdb's copy keeps in-frame clones and lacks some. Of roughly 200,000 clones in the sample, roughly 60% were seen once. A few counts support this clone. Its specificity is unknown. Specimen: CD4+ T cells sorted from blood, collected at week 0. This sequence was found in a human donor with alopecia areata. This sequence joins TRBV6-1 and TRBJ1-1; 7 bases line up with TRBD1. CDR3: CASSVQGTLNTEAFF. For the CDR3, the DNA is TGTGCCAGCAGTGTACAGGGGACCCTTAACACTGAAGCTTTCTTT.